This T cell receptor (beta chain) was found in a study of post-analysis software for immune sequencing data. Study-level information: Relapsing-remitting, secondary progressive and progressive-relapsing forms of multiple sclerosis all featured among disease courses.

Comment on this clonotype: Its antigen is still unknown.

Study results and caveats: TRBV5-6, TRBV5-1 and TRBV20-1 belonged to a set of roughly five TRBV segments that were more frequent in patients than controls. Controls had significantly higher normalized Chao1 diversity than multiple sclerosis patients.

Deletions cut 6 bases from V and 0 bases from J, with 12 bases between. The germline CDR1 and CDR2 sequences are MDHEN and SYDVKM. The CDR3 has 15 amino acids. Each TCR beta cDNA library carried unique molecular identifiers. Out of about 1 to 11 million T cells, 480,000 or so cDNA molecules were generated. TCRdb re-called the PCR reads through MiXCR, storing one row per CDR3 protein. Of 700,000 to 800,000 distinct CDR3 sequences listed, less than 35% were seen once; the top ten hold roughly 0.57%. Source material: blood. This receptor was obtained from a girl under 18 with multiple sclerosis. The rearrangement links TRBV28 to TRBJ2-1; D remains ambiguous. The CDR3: CASSYLDSSYNEQFF. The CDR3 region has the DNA TGTGCCAGCAGCTATCTGGATAGCTCCTACAATGAGCAGTTCTTC.